The 19 T cell receptor beta chains in this list originate from one sample, sequenced in a study of blood T cell repertoires in COVID-19. Profiled with immunoSEQ multiplex PCR; TCRdb holds only in-frame clones, not every one. The table includes fewer than 300,000 clones, 80% to 95% detected once. Sequenced input: PBMCs or T cells enriched from blood (not recorded which). The receptor source for this set is a woman aged 25-40 years who had recovered from COVID-19.

The chain uses TRBV4-3 and TRBJ2-1; TRBD2 matches 7 bases. The CDR3 is 16 amino acids. CDR1 is LGHNA and CDR2 is YSLEER in the germline V gene. V shed 0 bases and J 6 bases; nucleotides not matched to a gene: 8. The CDR3 reads CASSQDRAGVGNEQFF. CDR3 DNA sequence: TGCGCCAGCAGCCAAGATCGGGCGGGAGTTGGCAATGAGCAGTTCTTC.

J is TRBJ1-5 and V is TRBV19, with a tentative D call TRBD1 (5 bases). The CDR3 totals 14 residues. V was pared by 5 bases and J by 5 bases, with 13 bases between. The germline V gene has CDR1 LNHDA and CDR2 SQIVND (reference sequence). The CDR3 DNA is TGTGCCAGTAGTCAAGAAGCAGGGCATCAGCCCCAGCATTTT. Translating it yields CASSQEAGHQPQHF.

This clone was seen a single time. The gene calls are TRBV7-2 and TRBJ2-5; a possible D gene is TRBD2 (6 bases). This CDR3 has 13 residues. The V gene's germline CDR1 is SGHTA and CDR2 FQGNSA. Trimming cost V 5 bases and J 1 base, with 8 bases left between them. The CDR3 region is CASSISGQETQYF. CDR3 DNA sequence: TGTGCCAGCAGCATTAGCGGCCAAGAGACCCAGTACTTC.

The rearrangement joins TRBV7-9 to TRBJ2-1; the D gene is possibly TRBD1 (6 bases). Germline CDR1 and CDR2: SEHNR and FQNEAQ (reference sequence). V was shortened by 5 bases and J by 3 bases, with 11 bases between the two germline ends. The CDR3 spans 14 residues. CDR3 amino acids: CASSAGTYYNEQFF. DNA for the CDR3: TGTGCCAGCAGCGCTGGGACATACTACAATGAGCAGTTCTTC.

The rearrangement links TRBV5-5 to TRBJ2-2; 8 bases align to TRBD1. With V trimmed by 2 bases and J by 3 bases, 3 bases remained unmatched. The CDR3 is 15 amino acids. Germline values: CDR1 SGHKS, CDR2 YYEKEE (reference sequence). CDR3 in amino acids: CASSLQGGYTGELFF. CDR3 nucleotide sequence: TGTGCCAGCAGCTTACAGGGGGGATACACCGGGGAGCTGTTTTTT.

This chain joins TRBV11-2 and TRBJ1-1; D is uncertain. The V end lost 0 bases, the J end lost 5 bases, and 19 bases lay between the germline ends. From germline, CDR1 is SGHAT and CDR2 FQNNGV. This CDR3 region has 17 residues. CDR3 residues: CASSLDLKNTGKTEAFF. The CDR3 region has the DNA TGTGCCAGCAGCTTAGATCTAAAAAACACGGGGAAGACTGAAGCTTTCTTT.

This clone was seen only a few times. Other DNA variants within this sample encode the same CDR3. The CDR3 DNA follows: TGTGCCAGCAGCCCTGGGGGGGGTAGCAATCAGCCCCAGCATTTT. The encoded protein is CASSPGGGSNQPQHF. This sequence joins TRBV7-2 and TRBJ1-5; possibly TRBD1 for D (5 bases). V was clipped by 5 bases and J by 0 bases, with 11 bases between them. CDR1 is SGHTA, CDR2 FQGNSA, per germline. The CDR3 totals 15 residues.

The chain links TRBV19 to TRBJ2-3, with 7 bases aligning to TRBD1. J lost 2 bases, V lost 4 bases, and 9 bases had no gene match. Germline V gene sequence: CDR1 LNHDA, CDR2 SQIVND (reference sequence). This CDR3 is 16 amino acids long. DNA of the CDR3: TGTGCCAGTAGTAACGGACAGGCGGATTCCACAGATACGCAGTATTTT. Translating gives CASSNGQADSTDTQYF.

V is TRBV5-4 and J is TRBJ2-7; D call uncertain. Germline CDR1 reads SGHNT; CDR2 reads YYREEE (reference sequence). V dropped 2 bases and J dropped 6 bases, with 15 bases sitting between them. This CDR3 is built from 14 residues. The CDR3 protein is CASSFSSGVSEQYF. Written as DNA, the CDR3 is TGTGCCAGCAGCTTTTCTTCTGGAGTTTCCGAGCAGTACTTC.

This chain connects TRBV28 to TRBJ2-1; 9 bases line up with TRBD2. The CDR3 totals 17 residues. Germline CDR1 reads MDHEN; CDR2 reads SYDVKM. Germline trimming cut 5 bases from V and 9 bases from J; bases unmatched to any gene: 17. Written as DNA, the CDR3 is TGTGCCAGCAGTCTCACGGGACTAGCCTACCCGGGTGGTGAGCAGTTCTTC. Translating gives CASSLTGLAYPGGEQFF.

This chain connects TRBV4-3 to TRBJ2-7; 7 nucleotides agree with TRBD1. V gave up 1 base and J gave up 1 base; unmatched junction bases: 4. Germline V gene data show CDR1 as LGHNA and CDR2 as YSLEER. This CDR3 comprises 15 residues. CDR3: CASSQGGRGSYEQYF. For the CDR3, the DNA is TGCGCCAGCAGCCAAGGGGGCAGGGGGTCCTACGAGCAGTACTTC.

V usage is TRBV27 and J usage is TRBJ1-2; D gene ambiguous. The V end was cut by 5 bases, the J end by 7 bases, with 11 bases between. The germline V gene encodes CDR1 MNHEY and CDR2 SMNVEV (reference sequence). CDR3 size: 12 residues. This chain's CDR3 is CASSPGSGGYTF. CDR3 nucleotide sequence: TGTGCCAGCAGTCCCGGTAGCGGTGGCTACACCTTC.

The chain joins TRBV12-3 or TRBV12-4 to TRBJ2-3; D is ambiguous. V was trimmed by 7 bases and J by 0 bases, leaving 5 bases between them. This CDR3 is 12 amino acids long. CDR3 in DNA: TGTGCCAGCACTCCTAGCACAGATACGCAGTATTTT. This encodes CASTPSTDTQYF.

The genes are TRBV19 and TRBJ2-6; the D is unclear. V was clipped by 3 bases and J by 0 bases, with 6 bases between them. Germline assignment: CDR1 LNHDA and CDR2 SQIVND (reference sequence). The CDR3 consists of 15 residues. The CDR3 reads CASSISFSGANVLTF. Here the CDR3 DNA reads TGTGCCAGTAGTATTTCATTCTCTGGGGCCAACGTCCTGACTTTC. The variable domain in full, completed from reference TRBV19 and TRBJ2-6, reads DGGITQSPKYLFRKEGQNVTLSCEQNLNHDAMYWYRQDPGQGLRLIYYSQIVNDFQKGDIAEGYSVSREKKESFPLTVTSAQKNPTAFYLCASSISFSGANVLTFGAGSRLTVL.

This clone was recorded once. The chain recombines TRBV7-2 with TRBJ2-1; TRBD2 aligns across 9 bases. With 5 bases clipped from V and 4 bases from J, the junction kept 3 bases outside the gene matches. The CDR3 is 14 residues long. Germline CDR1 and CDR2: SGHTA and FQGNSA. CDR3 residues: CASSGSGSYNEQFF. The CDR3 DNA follows: TGTGCCAGCAGCGGTAGCGGGAGTTACAATGAGCAGTTCTTC. Supplemented by reference TRBV7-2 and TRBJ2-1, the full variable domain reads GAGVSQSPSNKVTEKGKDVELRCDPISGHTALYWYRQSLGQGLEFLIYFQGNSAPDKSGLPSDRFSAERTGGSVSTLTIQRTQQEDSAVYLCASSGSGSYNEQFFGPGTRLTVL.

The rearrangement joins TRBV15 to TRBJ1-6; D is possibly TRBD1 (6 bases). Germline CDR1 reads LNHNV; CDR2 reads YYDKDF (reference sequence). This CDR3 comprises 16 residues. V was shortened by 2 bases and J by 10 bases, with 18 bases between the two germline ends. The CDR3 here is CATSRKGVGSGSPLHF. The CDR3 DNA reads as TGTGCCACCAGCAGAAAGGGGGTTGGGTCGGGATCACCCCTCCACTTT.

The CDR3: CASSLAGGPNEQFF. Written as DNA, the CDR3 is TGTGCCAGCAGCTTAGCGGGAGGGCCAAATGAGCAGTTCTTC. V is TRBV7-3 and J is TRBJ2-1; 9 bases are a match to TRBD2. The CDR3 has 14 residues. Germline V gene sequence: CDR1 SGHTA, CDR2 FQGTGA. Trimming cost V 2 bases and J 7 bases; bases outside gene matches: 3.

Comment on this clone: Other nucleotide sequences from this sample produce the same CDR3. The chain carries TRBV28 and TRBJ1-5, with D unresolved. The CDR3 runs 12 residues. CDR1 is MDHEN and CDR2 is SYDVKM in the germline V gene. V dropped 3 bases and J dropped 3 bases, with 3 bases sitting between them. The CDR3 loop is CASSFSNQPQHF. For the CDR3, the DNA is TGTGCCAGCAGTTTCTCCAATCAGCCCCAGCATTTT.

The rearrangement joins TRBV5-1 to TRBJ2-7; TRBD2 agrees at 7 bases. Unmatched junction bases numbered 13, after V lost 0 bases and J lost 4 bases. The CDR3 extends over 17 amino acids. Germline loops: CDR1 SGHRS, CDR2 YFSETQ. The CDR3 DNA is TGCGCCAGCAGCTTGGTGAGCGGGACGATCTCACAATACGAGCAGTACTTC. Translating gives CASSLVSGTISQYEQYF.